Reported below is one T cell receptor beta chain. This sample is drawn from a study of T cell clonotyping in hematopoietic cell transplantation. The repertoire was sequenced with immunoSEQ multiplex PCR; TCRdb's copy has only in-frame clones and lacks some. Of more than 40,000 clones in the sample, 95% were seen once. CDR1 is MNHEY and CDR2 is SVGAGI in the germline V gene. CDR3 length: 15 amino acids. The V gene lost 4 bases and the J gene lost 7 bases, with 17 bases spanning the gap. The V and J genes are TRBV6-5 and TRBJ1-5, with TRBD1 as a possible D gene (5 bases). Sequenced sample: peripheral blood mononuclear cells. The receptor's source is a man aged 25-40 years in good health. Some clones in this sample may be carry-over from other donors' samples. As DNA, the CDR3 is TGTGCCAGCAGTTGGACCAACAGGAAGGACCAGCCCCAGCATTTT. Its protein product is CASSWTNRKDQPQHF.